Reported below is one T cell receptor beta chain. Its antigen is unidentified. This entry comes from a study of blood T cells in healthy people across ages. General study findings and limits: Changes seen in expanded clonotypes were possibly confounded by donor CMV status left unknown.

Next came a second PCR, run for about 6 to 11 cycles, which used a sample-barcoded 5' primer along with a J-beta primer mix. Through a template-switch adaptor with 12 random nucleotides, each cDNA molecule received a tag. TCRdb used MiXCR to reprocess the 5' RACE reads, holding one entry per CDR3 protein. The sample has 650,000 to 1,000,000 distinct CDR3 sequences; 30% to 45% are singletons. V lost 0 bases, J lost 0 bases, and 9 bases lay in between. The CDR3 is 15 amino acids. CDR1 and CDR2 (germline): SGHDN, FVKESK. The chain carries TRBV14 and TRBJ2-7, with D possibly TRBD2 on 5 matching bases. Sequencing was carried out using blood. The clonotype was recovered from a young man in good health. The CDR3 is CASSQDIRGSYEQYF. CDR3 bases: TGTGCCAGCAGCCAAGATATTCGGGGCTCCTACGAGCAGTACTTC.